The sequence of this TCR beta chain was determined in a study of regulatory T cells in long-lasting Graves disease. Described time point: newly diagnosed GD, antithyroid drugs for less than 3 months. PBMCs provided the RNA from which the TCR library was made. Staff took roughly 9.1 milliliters of peripheral blood and put it into EDTA tubes. Researchers made TCR beta libraries by using iRepertoire HTBI primers and running Arm-PCR on CDR3 regions. Each CDR3 protein gets one entry after TCRdb re-called the multiplex PCR reads with MiXCR. Of some 460,000 distinct CDR3 sequences detected, 15% to 20% appear once; the ten largest clones hold 9% to 15%. This clonotype was counted ten times or more. Its antigen remains unknown. Study observations and caveats: Authors noted too few samples as a limitation.

Germline CDR1 and CDR2: MNHNS and SASEGT. Trimming stripped 6 bases from V and 7 bases from J, with 15 bases between. The CDR3 loop spans 14 amino acids. Separately, the same data were catalogued under a study of T cells in Graves' hyperthyroidism and ophthalmopathy. As that study records: Each diagnosis was grounded in clinical symptoms, serum thyroxine and TRAb, thyroid ultrasound, and orbital computed tomography. Most expanded thyroid clonotypes above 0.001 recurred in blood.

The chain couples TRBV6-1 to TRBJ1-4, with D uncertain. This clonotype was sampled from a middle-aged man with Graves disease. The sequencing here drew on peripheral blood mononuclear cells (PBMCs), taken at new diagnosis, from a patient treated with antithyroid drugs. The CDR3 sequence: CASSNGLGGEKLFF. The CDR3 nucleotides are TGTGCCAGCAGCAACGGACTAGGCGGTGAAAAACTGTTTTTT.